This T cell receptor (beta chain) stems from a study of T cells in localized non-small cell lung cancer. Points from the study as a whole: Researchers found a median around 59 of the top 100 tumor clones in adjacent lung. Density of T cells in blood, when higher, went with longer overall survival. Clonality of T cells reached its maximum in uninvolved adjacent lung, surpassing tumor.

In the case of this clone: Its specificity is unknown.

Per germline, CDR1 SGHTS and CDR2 YDEGEE. Trimming took off 0 bases at V and 0 bases at J, with 10 bases between the two ends. The length of the CDR3 is 16 residues. The table came from immunoSEQ multiplex PCR; TCRdb's copy has only in-frame clones and leaves some out. The table records about 36,000 clones, over 85% of them present only once. The source material was peripheral blood, sampled before any cancer treatment. This receptor was identified in a female donor at least 60 years old with stage I lung adenocarcinoma. V usage is TRBV5-8 and J usage is TRBJ1-5; a weak D match, TRBD1 (6 bases). CDR3 residues: CASSLVRGLSNQPQHF. The DNA of the CDR3 is TGTGCCAGCAGCTTGGTCAGGGGTCTTAGCAATCAGCCCCAGCATTTT.